The 27 T cell receptor beta chains below were found in one sample sequenced in a study of T cells in Graves' hyperthyroidism and ophthalmopathy (dated by TCRdb to the late 2010s). The receptor library was made with multiplex PCR. TCRdb shows the sequencer as Illumina HiSeq 2000. The TCR beta CDR3 regions were amplified from RNA transcripts. The TCR CDR3 was subjected to a first round of RT-PCR using the HTBI primer set and the Qiagen OneStep RT-PCR kit. Clones were called with MiXCR by TCRdb after fastp trimmed the public reads at Q25, and only in-frame beta chains were retained. One record per CDR3 amino acid sequence lists the most common genes and DNA. A total of a few hundred thousand distinct CDR3 sequences appear in this sample, approximately 15% of them only once. About 7% of the sample goes to the ten largest clones. Material: blood. The receptors derive from a woman aged 25 to 39 with Graves' hyperthyroidism.

The chain has TRBV6-1 and TRBJ2-7; D is unclear. Trimming pared 1 base from V and 5 bases from J, leaving 9 bases between. The CDR3 covers 13 residues. Germline CDR1 is MNHNS and CDR2 is SASEGT. CDR3 amino acids: CASSEVLGNEQYF. CDR3 coding DNA: TGTGCCAGCAGTGAAGTATTAGGGAACGAGCAGTACTTC.

At least ten counts were recorded for this clonotype. The genes are TRBV7-2 and TRBJ2-7; D is ambiguous. This CDR3 spans 14 amino acids. Trimming left V 1 base short and J 0 bases short, with 7 bases between. The germline V gene encodes CDR1 SGHTA and CDR2 FQGNSA. This CDR3 is CASSLGLSSYEQYF. CDR3 coding DNA: TGTGCCAGCAGCTTAGGACTTAGCTCCTACGAGCAGTACTTC.

This clonotype has just a few counts. The J gene is TRBJ2-5, the V gene TRBV3-1; no firm D call. The CDR3 runs to 15 residues. Germline V gives CDR1 LGHDT, CDR2 YNNKEL (reference sequence). V shed 0 bases and J shed 0 bases, with 8 bases lying between them. The CDR3 reads CASSQDLTDQETQYF. The CDR3 DNA reads as TGTGCCAGCAGCCAAGATCTGACTGACCAAGAGACCCAGTACTTC.

This clonotype was found many times. The chain links TRBV20-1 to TRBJ1-1; the D is unclear. The V gene's germline CDR1 is DFQATT and CDR2 SNEGSKA (reference sequence). There are 11 residues in the CDR3. Trimming removed 5 bases from V and 1 base from J, with 5 bases in between. CDR3 sequence (DNA): TGCAGTGCTGATACGAACACTGAAGCTTTCTTT. As protein: CSADTNTEAFF.

This chain uses TRBV12-3 or TRBV12-4 with TRBJ1-1; D might be TRBD1 (6 bases). CDR3 size: 15 residues. The V end was cut by 5 bases, the J end by 1 base, with 14 bases between. The CDR3, as DNA: TGTGCCAGCAGTACTCGGGGGGCCCCGAACACTGAAGCTTTCTTT. Its translation: CASSTRGAPNTEAFF.

This clonotype was counted many times. This chain connects TRBV6-1 to TRBJ2-5; possible D gene TRBD2, 6 bases. V was shortened by 5 bases and J by 4 bases, with 17 bases between the two germline ends. The CDR3 has 15 residues. The V gene's germline CDR1 is MNHNS and CDR2 SASEGT. The CDR3: CASSSTGTQRETQYF. The CDR3 DNA is TGTGCCAGCAGTTCGACCGGGACTCAGAGAGAGACCCAGTACTTC.

There are many counts of this clonotype. This chain connects TRBV7-9 to TRBJ2-7; D is ambiguous. Trimming took 5 bases from V and 6 from J, leaving 11 bases between them. In germline, CDR1 is SEHNR, CDR2 FQNEAQ (reference sequence). The CDR3 is 12 residues long. In DNA form, the CDR3 reads TGTGCCAGCAGCCCCGGTCGCCCCGAGCAGTACTTC. Its translation: CASSPGRPEQYF.

With regard to this clonotype: One end of the junction fails to match germline, which may point to a read error. The chain carries TRBV27 and TRBJ1-1; no clear D. CDR3 length: 13 residues. Germline lookup yields CDR1 MNHEY and CDR2 SMNVEV (reference sequence). CDR3 DNA sequence: TGTGCCAGCAGTTGGAATAAGGGTGCTGAAGCTTCCTTT. Translating gives CASSWNKGAEASF.

The rearrangement joins TRBV13 to TRBJ2-5; 10 bases fit TRBD2. The CDR3 has 17 residues. The junction had 11 bases not matched to a gene; V was cut back by 2 bases and J by 5 bases. Germline-derived CDR1 and CDR2 are PRHDT and FYEKMQ (reference sequence). In nucleotides, the CDR3 is TGTGCCAGCAGCTTAAGGTTAGCTAGCGGGAGAGAGGAGACCCAGTACTTC. Protein sequence: CASSLRLASGREETQYF.

The rearrangement joins TRBV30 to TRBJ1-1, with D tentatively TRBD1 (6 bases). Trimming shortened V by 4 bases and J by 4 bases, and 19 bases separated the two germline ends. Looked up from germline, CDR1 is GTSNPN and CDR2 is SVGIG (reference sequence). This CDR3 contains 15 residues. CDR3 sequence: CAWNWRGTRGTEAFF. Written as DNA, the CDR3 is TGTGCCTGGAATTGGAGGGGGACACGGGGCACTGAAGCTTTCTTT.

Of note for this clonotype: A much larger clonotype is one base distant, so this may be a read error. This chain joins TRBV7-9 and TRBJ2-5, with 7 bases matching TRBD2. CDR1 SEHNR and CDR2 FQNEAQ come from the germline V gene (reference sequence). Unmatched junction bases numbered 10, after V lost 4 bases and J lost 5 bases. The CDR3 is 15 amino acids. CDR3 nucleotide sequence: TGTGCCAGCAGCTCACCCTCATACGGGGGGGAGACCCAGTACTTC. It codes for CASSSPSYGGETQYF.

This clonotype appeared a few times. The chain couples TRBV4-1 to TRBJ2-3, with 14 bases matching TRBD2. There are 19 residues in the CDR3. Germline V CDR1 and CDR2: MGHRA, YSYEKL. The junction had 13 bases not matched to a gene; V was cut back by 4 bases and J by 4 bases. As DNA, the CDR3 is TGCGCCAGCAGCCCCCACCCCGGGACTAGCGGGAGTGGACCAGATACGCAGTATTTT. Translating gives CASSPHPGTSGSGPDTQYF.

Many counts were recorded for this clonotype. The chain has TRBV30 and TRBJ2-1; the D gene is possibly TRBD2 (6 bases). Germline V gene sequence: CDR1 GTSNPN, CDR2 SVGIG (reference sequence). The CDR3 extends over 11 amino acids. Between the trimmed V and J ends, which lost 4 bases and 10 bases, there was a span of 11 bases. This CDR3 is CAWKGLREQFF. CDR3 DNA: TGTGCCTGGAAGGGACTGAGAGAGCAGTTCTTC.

Many counts were recorded for this clonotype. The chain combines TRBV20-1 with TRBJ2-1; 8 nucleotides agree with TRBD2. CDR1 DFQATT and CDR2 SNEGSKA come from the germline V gene (reference sequence). The ends lost 0 bases at V and 4 bases at J; junction bases unmatched: 11. This CDR3 spans 17 amino acids. The CDR3 nucleotides read TGCAGTGCTAGAGAGCTAGCGGGCGGATACACTTACAATGAGCAGTTCTTC. As protein: CSARELAGGYTYNEQFF.

The rearrangement links TRBV6-5 to TRBJ1-1; tentatively, D is TRBD1 (5 bases). V gave up 0 bases and J gave up 5 bases, with 10 bases separating them. The CDR3 is 14 amino acids. The V gene's germline CDR1 is MNHEY and CDR2 SVGAGI. CDR3 in DNA: TGTGCCAGCAGTTACTCGGGACTTGGGACTGAAGCTTTCTTT. This gives the protein CASSYSGLGTEAFF.

This clonotype was counted a few times. The CDR3 DNA sequence: TGTGCCACCAGCAGACAACATACGGATACGCAGTATTTT. As protein: CATSRQHTDTQYF. The J gene is TRBJ2-3, the V gene TRBV15; D is ambiguous. The CDR3 is 13 residues long. Germline lookup yields CDR1 LNHNV and CDR2 YYDKDF (reference sequence). Trimming took off 2 bases at V and 6 bases at J, with 9 bases between the two ends.

This clonotype was seen a handful of times. The gene calls are TRBV7-3 and TRBJ2-3; TRBD2 matches 7 bases. V shed 5 bases, J shed 4 bases, and the junction held 18 bases outside the gene matches. The CDR3 loop spans 18 amino acids. CDR1 is SGHTA, CDR2 FQGTGA, per germline. In nucleotides, the CDR3 is TGTGCCAGCAGCCGCAAGCCTCACCCGGTGGGAGGGGCAGATACGCAGTATTTT. Its protein is CASSRKPHPVGGADTQYF. The whole variable domain, filled in from reference TRBV7-3 and TRBJ2-3, reads GAGVSQTPSNKVTEKGKYVELRCDPISGHTALYWYRQSLGQGPEFLIYFQGTGAADDSGLPNDRFFAVRPEGSVSTLKIQRTERGDSAVYLCASSRKPHPVGGADTQYFGPGTRLTVL.

This clonotype was picked up many times. This chain connects TRBV5-1 to TRBJ2-3; D possibly corresponds to TRBD1 (6 bases). V was pared by 3 bases and J by 2 bases, with 13 bases between. Germline CDR1 SGHRS, CDR2 YFSETQ. This CDR3 has 15 residues. The CDR3 reads CASSYGTSVTDTQYF. The DNA for the CDR3 is TGCGCCAGCAGCTACGGGACATCGGTCACAGATACGCAGTATTTT.

This clonotype has more than one count but fewer than ten. The V gene is TRBV7-9, the J gene TRBJ2-7; 8 bases align to TRBD2. Unmatched junction bases numbered 11, after V lost 1 base and J lost 6 bases. Germline lookup yields CDR1 SEHNR and CDR2 FQNEAQ (reference sequence). The length of the CDR3 is 16 residues. CDR3 nucleotides: TGTGCCAGCAGCTTAGTGGCGGGTGCGGGAGGTCCCGAGCAGTACTTC. Its protein is CASSLVAGAGGPEQYF.

This clonotype was counted many times. The rearrangement uses TRBV12-3 or TRBV12-4 and TRBJ2-7; the D gene is possibly TRBD2 (5 bases). The CDR3 is 14 residues long. Trimming took 3 bases from V and 3 from J, leaving 12 bases between them. The chain's CDR3 is CASSFFFGSYEQYF. The CDR3 DNA follows: TGTGCCAGCAGTTTTTTCTTTGGGAGCTACGAGCAGTACTTC.

The chain is built from TRBV5-1 and TRBJ2-3; 15 nucleotides agree with TRBD2. V lost 2 bases to trimming and J lost 0 bases; unmatched junction nucleotides: 4. This CDR3 contains 18 residues. The germline V gene encodes CDR1 SGHRS and CDR2 YFSETQ. CDR3 sequence (DNA): TGCGCCAGCAGCTTCGGGACTAGCGGGAGGCCGAGCACAGATACGCAGTATTTT. Translating gives CASSFGTSGRPSTDTQYF.

Ten or more counts support this clonotype. CDR3 sequence reads: CASSPTGGGSYEQYF. CDR3 sequence (DNA): TGTGCCAGCAGTCCGACAGGGGGCGGGTCCTACGAGCAGTACTTC. The rearrangement uses TRBV28 and TRBJ2-7, with 10 bases aligning to TRBD1. The trim removed 5 bases at V and 1 base at J, leaving 5 bases unmatched. The CDR3 spans 15 residues. Germline CDR1 and CDR2: MDHEN and SYDVKM.

This clonotype has ten or more counts. The chain has TRBV11-2 and TRBJ2-7; TRBD2 matches 7 bases. With V trimmed by 5 bases and J by 5 bases, 9 bases remained unmatched. This CDR3 contains 14 residues. CDR1 and CDR2 (germline): SGHAT, FQNNGV. The CDR3 DNA sequence: TGTGCCAGCAGCCCCCGGGGGGTTTTGGACGAGCAGTACTTC. Translated: CASSPRGVLDEQYF.

This clonotype was recorded many times. This chain uses TRBV12-3 or TRBV12-4 with TRBJ1-1; D not certain. V lost 7 bases and J 3 bases, leaving 12 bases between the germline ends. This CDR3 has 13 residues. CDR3: CASTFRTHTEAFF. The DNA of the CDR3 is TGTGCCAGCACTTTCCGGACCCACACTGAAGCTTTCTTT.

The table lists this clonotype with a few counts. The chain joins TRBV5-1 to TRBJ2-3; 9 positions match TRBD1. CDR3 length equals 16 residues. Germline assignment: CDR1 SGHRS and CDR2 YFSETQ. The ends lost 1 base at V and 2 bases at J; junction bases unmatched: 5. The CDR3 DNA reads TGCGCCAGCAGCTTGACAGGGGGCTCTTACACAGATACGCAGTATTTT. Its translation: CASSLTGGSYTDTQYF.

The DNA for the CDR3 is TGTGCCATACGTACAGGGGACGAGCAGTACTTC. Its translation: CAIRTGDEQYF. The chain combines TRBV10-3 with TRBJ2-7, with 7 bases fitting TRBD1. The germline CDR1 and CDR2 sequences are ENHRY and SYGVKD. The CDR3 spans 11 residues. V was clipped by 9 bases and J by 5 bases; unmatched bases: 4.

This clonotype has more than one count but fewer than ten. The chain links TRBV10-1 to TRBJ1-1; D unclear. Trimming took 6 bases from V and 1 from J, leaving 12 bases between them. This CDR3 spans 14 amino acids. CDR1 and CDR2 from the germline V gene are WNHNN and SYGVQD (reference sequence). This chain's CDR3 is CASRSSVGNTEAFF. The CDR3 coding sequence is TGCGCCAGCAGATCTAGCGTCGGGAACACTGAAGCTTTCTTT.